The sample holds a few counts of the clone carrying this T cell receptor (beta chain). Antigen specificity is unknown. TCRdb re-analysed the multiplex PCR reads in MiXCR, keeping a single row per CDR3 protein. The sample records about 200,000 distinct CDR3 sequences, 31% being singletons. The sample is drawn from a study of breast tumors, draining lymph nodes, adjacent tissues. The CDR3 is 18 amino acids. Germline V CDR1 and CDR2: MNHEY, SMNVEV (reference sequence). V was clipped by 3 bases and J by 5 bases, with 24 bases between them. The lymph nodes were axillary draining lymph nodes from breast cancer patients. The study's findings and limits: Tumor repertoires ranked between lymph nodes and nontumor tissue in diversity, with V and J gene preferences. That most tumor T cells come from lymph nodes remained unproven.

The TCR comes from a female donor with breast cancer. Some clones in this sample may be carry-over from other donors' samples. The chain joins TRBV27 to TRBJ2-3, with D possibly being TRBD2 (7 bases). The sequenced material came from axillary lymph node tissue. The CDR3 region has the DNA TGTGCCAGCAGTTTCGGAAGTGGTGGGCGGGGGCGCGGAGATACGCAGTATTTT. Amino acids: CASSFGSGGRGRGDTQYF.